The 2 T cell receptor beta chains presented below share a single source sample, sequenced in a study of blood T cell repertoires in COVID-19. TCRdb's copy holds only in-frame clones and misses some; the assay was immunoSEQ multiplex PCR. The sample holds 25,000 to 40,000 clones, approximately 85% seen once. The sample consisted of peripheral blood. These receptors all come from a human donor in a cohort sampled during active COVID-19.

This rearrangement joins TRBV10-3 to TRBJ2-7, with TRBD2 matching over 8 bases. Germline V CDR1 and CDR2: ENHRY, SYGVKD. The trim removed 10 bases at V and 1 base at J, leaving 9 bases unmatched. The CDR3 runs 14 residues. The CDR3 DNA follows: TGTGCCAGCGGGGGGCGGGGGCAATCCTACGAGCAGTACTTC. It codes for CASGGRGQSYEQYF.

The chain couples TRBV5-1 to TRBJ2-7; 8 bases map to TRBD1. CDR1 and CDR2 (germline): SGHRS, YFSETQ. V lost 5 bases, J lost 2 bases, and 9 bases stayed unmatched. The CDR3 runs 15 residues. CDR3 region: CASSFGQGSPYEQYF. The CDR3 nucleotides read TGCGCCAGCAGTTTCGGACAGGGTTCACCCTACGAGCAGTACTTC.